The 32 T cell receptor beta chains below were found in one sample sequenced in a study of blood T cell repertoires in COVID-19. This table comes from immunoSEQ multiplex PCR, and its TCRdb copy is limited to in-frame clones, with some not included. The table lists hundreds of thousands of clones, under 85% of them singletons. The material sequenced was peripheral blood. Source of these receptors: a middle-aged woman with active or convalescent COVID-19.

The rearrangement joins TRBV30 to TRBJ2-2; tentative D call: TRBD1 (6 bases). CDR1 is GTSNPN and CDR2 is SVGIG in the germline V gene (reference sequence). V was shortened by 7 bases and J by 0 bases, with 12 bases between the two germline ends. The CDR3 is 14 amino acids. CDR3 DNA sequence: TGTGCCTATAACAGGGAGACGAACACCGGGGAGCTGTTTTTT. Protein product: CAYNRETNTGELFF.

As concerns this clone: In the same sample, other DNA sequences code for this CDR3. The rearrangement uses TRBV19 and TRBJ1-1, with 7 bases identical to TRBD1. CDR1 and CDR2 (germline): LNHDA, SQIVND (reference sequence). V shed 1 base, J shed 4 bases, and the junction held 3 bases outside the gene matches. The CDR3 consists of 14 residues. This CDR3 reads CASSIATGATEAFF. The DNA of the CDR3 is TGTGCCAGTAGTATAGCCACAGGGGCCACTGAAGCTTTCTTT. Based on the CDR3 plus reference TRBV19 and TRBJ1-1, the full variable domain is DGGITQSPKYLFRKEGQNVTLSCEQNLNHDAMYWYRQDPGQGLRLIYYSQIVNDFQKGDIAEGYSVSREKKESFPLTVTSAQKNPTAFYLCASSIATGATEAFFGQGTRLTVV.

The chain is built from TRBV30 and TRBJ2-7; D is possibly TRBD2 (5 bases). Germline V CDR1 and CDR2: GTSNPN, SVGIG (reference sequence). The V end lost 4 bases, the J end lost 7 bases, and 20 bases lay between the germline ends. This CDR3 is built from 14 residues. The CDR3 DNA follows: TGTGCCTGGACTCCGGGATTCTTCGGTCAGGAGCAGTACTTC. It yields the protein CAWTPGFFGQEQYF.

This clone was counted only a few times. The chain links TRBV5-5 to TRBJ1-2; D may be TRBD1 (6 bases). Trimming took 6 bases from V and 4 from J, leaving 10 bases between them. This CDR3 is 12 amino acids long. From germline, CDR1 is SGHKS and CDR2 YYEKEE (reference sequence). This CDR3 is CASIGGTYGYTF. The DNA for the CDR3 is TGTGCCAGCATAGGGGGTACCTATGGCTACACCTTC.

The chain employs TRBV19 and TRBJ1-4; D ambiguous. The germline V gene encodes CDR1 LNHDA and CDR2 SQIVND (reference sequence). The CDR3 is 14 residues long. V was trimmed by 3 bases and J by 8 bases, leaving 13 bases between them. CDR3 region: CASSIRRVGEKLFF. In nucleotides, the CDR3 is TGTGCCAGTAGTATTCGGAGGGTCGGCGAAAAACTGTTTTTT.

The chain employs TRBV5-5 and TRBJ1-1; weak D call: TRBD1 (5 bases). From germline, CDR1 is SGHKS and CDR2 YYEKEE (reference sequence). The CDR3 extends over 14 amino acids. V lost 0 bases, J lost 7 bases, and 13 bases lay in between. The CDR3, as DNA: TGTGCCAGCAGCTTGGAGGGACTTTCGGGTGAAGCTTTCTTT. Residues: CASSLEGLSGEAFF.

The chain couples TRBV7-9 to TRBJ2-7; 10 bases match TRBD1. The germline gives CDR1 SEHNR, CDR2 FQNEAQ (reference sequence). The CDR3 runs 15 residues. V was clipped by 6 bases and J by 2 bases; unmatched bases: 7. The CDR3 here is CASRAGTGAAYEQYF. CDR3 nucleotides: TGTGCCAGCAGAGCCGGGACAGGGGCTGCCTACGAGCAGTACTTC.

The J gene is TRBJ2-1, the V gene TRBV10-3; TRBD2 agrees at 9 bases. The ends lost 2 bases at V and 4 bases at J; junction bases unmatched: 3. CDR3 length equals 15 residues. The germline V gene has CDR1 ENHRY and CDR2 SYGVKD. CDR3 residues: CAISESSGGYNEQFF. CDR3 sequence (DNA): TGTGCCATCAGTGAGAGTAGCGGGGGTTACAATGAGCAGTTCTTC.

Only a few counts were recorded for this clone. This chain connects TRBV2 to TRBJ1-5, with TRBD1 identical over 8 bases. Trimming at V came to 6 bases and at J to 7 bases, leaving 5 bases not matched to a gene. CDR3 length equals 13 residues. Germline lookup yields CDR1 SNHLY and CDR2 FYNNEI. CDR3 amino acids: CASRGQGWQPQHF. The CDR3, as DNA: TGTGCCAGCAGAGGACAGGGATGGCAGCCCCAGCATTTT.

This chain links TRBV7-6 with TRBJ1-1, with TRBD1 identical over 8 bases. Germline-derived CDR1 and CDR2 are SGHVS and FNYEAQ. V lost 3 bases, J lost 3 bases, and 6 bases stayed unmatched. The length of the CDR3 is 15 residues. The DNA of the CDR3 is TGTGCCAGCAGCTTGTCAGGGGGCGCGGACACTGAAGCTTTCTTT. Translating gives CASSLSGGADTEAFF.

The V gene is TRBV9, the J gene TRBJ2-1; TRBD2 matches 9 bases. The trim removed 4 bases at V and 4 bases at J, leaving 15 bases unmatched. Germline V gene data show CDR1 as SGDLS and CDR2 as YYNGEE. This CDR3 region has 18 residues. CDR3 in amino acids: CASSTTHSPSGVYNEQFF. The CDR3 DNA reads TGTGCCAGCAGCACCACCCACTCGCCTAGCGGGGTGTACAATGAGCAGTTCTTC. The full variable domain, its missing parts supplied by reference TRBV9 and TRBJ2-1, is DSGVTQTPKHLITATGQRVTLRCSPRSGDLSVYWYQQSLDQGLQFLIQYYNGEERAKGNILERFSAQQFPDLHSELNLSSLELGDSALYFCASSTTHSPSGVYNEQFFGPGTRLTVL.

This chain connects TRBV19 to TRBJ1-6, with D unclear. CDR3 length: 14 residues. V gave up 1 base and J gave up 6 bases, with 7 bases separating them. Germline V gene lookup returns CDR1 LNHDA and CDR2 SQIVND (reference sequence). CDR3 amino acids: CASSIGLGNSPLHF. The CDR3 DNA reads TGTGCCAGTAGTATAGGACTCGGTAATTCACCCCTCCACTTT.

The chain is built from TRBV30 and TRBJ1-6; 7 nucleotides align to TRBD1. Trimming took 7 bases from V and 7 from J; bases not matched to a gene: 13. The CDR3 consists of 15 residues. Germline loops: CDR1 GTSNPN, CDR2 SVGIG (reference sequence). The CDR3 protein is CASTSADRKNSPLHF. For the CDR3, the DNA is TGTGCCTCCACAAGCGCGGACAGGAAAAATTCACCCCTCCACTTT.

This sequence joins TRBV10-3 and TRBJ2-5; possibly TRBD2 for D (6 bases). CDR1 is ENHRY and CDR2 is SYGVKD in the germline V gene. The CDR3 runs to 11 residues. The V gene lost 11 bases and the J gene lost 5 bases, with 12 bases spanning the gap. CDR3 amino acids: CAAAGTETQYF. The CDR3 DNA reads TGTGCCGCCGCGGGGACTGAGACCCAGTACTTC.

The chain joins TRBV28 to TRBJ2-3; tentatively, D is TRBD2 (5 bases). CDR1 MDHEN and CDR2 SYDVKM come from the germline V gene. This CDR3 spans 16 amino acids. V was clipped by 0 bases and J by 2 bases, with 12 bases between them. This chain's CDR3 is CASSLWRDGVTDTQYF. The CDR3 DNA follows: TGTGCCAGCAGTTTATGGAGAGACGGGGTCACAGATACGCAGTATTTT.

The CDR3 sequence: CASSPRRAGELFF. CDR3 coding DNA: TGTGCCAGCAGCCCCAGGAGGGCCGGGGAGCTGTTTTTT. The chain couples TRBV5-6 to TRBJ2-2, with TRBD2 as a possible D gene (6 bases). There are 13 residues in the CDR3. Germline V gives CDR1 SGHDT, CDR2 YYEEEE. V lost 4 bases and J 6 bases, leaving 10 bases between the germline ends.

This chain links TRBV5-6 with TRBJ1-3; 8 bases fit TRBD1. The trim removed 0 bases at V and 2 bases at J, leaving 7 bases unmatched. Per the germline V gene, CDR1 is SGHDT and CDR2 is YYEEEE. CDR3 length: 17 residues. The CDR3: CASSLATGGLPGNTIYF. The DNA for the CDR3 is TGTGCCAGCAGCTTGGCTACAGGGGGTCTTCCTGGAAACACCATATATTTT. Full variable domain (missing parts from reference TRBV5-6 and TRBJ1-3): DAGVTQSPTHLIKTRGQQVTLRCSPKSGHDTVSWYQQALGQGPQFIFQYYEEEERQRGNFPDRFSGHQFPNYSSELNVNALLLGDSALYLCASSLATGGLPGNTIYFGEGSWLTVV.

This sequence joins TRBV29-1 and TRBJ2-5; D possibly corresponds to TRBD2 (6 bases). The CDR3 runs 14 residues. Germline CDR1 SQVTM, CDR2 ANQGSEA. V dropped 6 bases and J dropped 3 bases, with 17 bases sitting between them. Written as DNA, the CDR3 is TGCAGCGTCAAAATTGGGACTGCGAAAGAGACCCAGTACTTC. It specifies CSVKIGTAKETQYF. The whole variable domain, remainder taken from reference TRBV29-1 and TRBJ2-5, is SAVISQKPSRDICQRGTSLTIQCQVDSQVTMMFWYRQQPGQSLTLIATANQGSEATYESGFVIDKFPISRPNLTFSTLTVSNMSPEDSSIYLCSVKIGTAKETQYFGPGTRLLVL.

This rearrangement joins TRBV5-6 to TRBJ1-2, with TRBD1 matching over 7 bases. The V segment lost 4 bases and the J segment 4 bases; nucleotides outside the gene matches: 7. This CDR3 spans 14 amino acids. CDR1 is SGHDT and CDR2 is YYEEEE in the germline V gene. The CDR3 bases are TGTGCCAGCAGCCCGGGACAGCTTTTCTATGGCTACACCTTC. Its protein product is CASSPGQLFYGYTF.

The CDR3, as DNA: TGTGCCAGCAGCGTTAACAATCAGCCCCAGCATTTT. Protein: CASSVNNQPQHF. The chain links TRBV4-2 to TRBJ1-5; D call uncertain. This CDR3 has 12 residues. Germline lookup yields CDR1 LGHNA and CDR2 YNFKEQ. Between the trimmed V and J ends, which lost 5 bases and 3 bases, there was a span of 5 bases.

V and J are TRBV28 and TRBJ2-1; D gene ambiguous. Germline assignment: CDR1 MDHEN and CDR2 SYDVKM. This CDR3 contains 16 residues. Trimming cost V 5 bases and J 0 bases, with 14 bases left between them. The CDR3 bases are TGTGCCAGCAGTCCCCCAGACATCTTCTCCTACAATGAGCAGTTCTTC. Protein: CASSPPDIFSYNEQFF.

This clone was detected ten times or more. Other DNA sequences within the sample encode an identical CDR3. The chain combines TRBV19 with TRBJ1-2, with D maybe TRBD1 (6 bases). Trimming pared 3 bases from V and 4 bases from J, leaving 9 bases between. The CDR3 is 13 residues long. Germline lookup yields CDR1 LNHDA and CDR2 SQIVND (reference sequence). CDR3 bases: TGTGCCAGTAGTATCCAGGGGCTCTATGGCTACACCTTC. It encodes CASSIQGLYGYTF.

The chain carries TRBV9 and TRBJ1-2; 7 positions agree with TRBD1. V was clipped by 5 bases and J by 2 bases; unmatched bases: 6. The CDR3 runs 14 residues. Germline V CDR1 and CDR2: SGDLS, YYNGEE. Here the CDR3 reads CASSRQGRNYGYTF. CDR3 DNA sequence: TGTGCCAGCAGTCGACAGGGTAGAAACTATGGCTACACCTTC.

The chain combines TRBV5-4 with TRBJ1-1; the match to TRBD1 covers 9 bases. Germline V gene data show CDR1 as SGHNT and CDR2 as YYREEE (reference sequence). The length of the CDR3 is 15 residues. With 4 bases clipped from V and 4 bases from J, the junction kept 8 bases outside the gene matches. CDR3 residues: CASSGPGQGSTEAFF. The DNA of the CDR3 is TGTGCCAGCAGCGGTCCGGGACAGGGCAGCACTGAAGCTTTCTTT.

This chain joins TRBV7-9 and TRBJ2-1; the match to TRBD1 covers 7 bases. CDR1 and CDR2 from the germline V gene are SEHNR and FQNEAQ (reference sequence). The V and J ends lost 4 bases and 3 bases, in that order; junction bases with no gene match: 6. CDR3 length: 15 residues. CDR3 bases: TGTGCCAGCAGCTCCGACAGGGTAATCTACAATGAGCAGTTCTTC. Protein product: CASSSDRVIYNEQFF.

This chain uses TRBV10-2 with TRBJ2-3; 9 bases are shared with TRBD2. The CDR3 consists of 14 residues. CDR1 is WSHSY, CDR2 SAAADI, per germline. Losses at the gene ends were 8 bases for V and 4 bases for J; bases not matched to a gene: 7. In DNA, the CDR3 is TGCGCCAGCGTAGGGACTAGCCACGCAGATACGCAGTATTTT. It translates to CASVGTSHADTQYF.

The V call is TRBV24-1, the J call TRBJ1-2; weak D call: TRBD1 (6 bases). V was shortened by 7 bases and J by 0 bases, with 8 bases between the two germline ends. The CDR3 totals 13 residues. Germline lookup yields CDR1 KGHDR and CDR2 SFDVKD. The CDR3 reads CATSRTANYGYTF. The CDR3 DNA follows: TGTGCCACCAGCCGGACAGCTAACTATGGCTACACCTTC.

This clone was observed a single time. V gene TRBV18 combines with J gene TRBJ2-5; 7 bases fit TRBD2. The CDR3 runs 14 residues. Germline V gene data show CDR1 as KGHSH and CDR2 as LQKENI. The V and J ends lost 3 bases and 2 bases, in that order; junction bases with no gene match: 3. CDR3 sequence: CASSPTSEQETQYF. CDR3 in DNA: TGTGCCAGCTCACCTACTAGCGAGCAAGAGACCCAGTACTTC.

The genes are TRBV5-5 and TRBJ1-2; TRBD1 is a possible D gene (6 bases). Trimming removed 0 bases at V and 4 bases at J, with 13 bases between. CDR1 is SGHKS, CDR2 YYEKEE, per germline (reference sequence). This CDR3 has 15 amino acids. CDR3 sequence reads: CASSLAGAQGYGYTF. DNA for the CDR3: TGTGCCAGCAGCTTGGCAGGGGCCCAAGGCTATGGCTACACCTTC.

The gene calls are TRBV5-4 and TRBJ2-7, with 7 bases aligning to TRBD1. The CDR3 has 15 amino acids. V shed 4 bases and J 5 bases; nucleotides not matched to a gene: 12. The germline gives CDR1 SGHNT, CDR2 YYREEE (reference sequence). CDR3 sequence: CASSRGQTGYNEQYF. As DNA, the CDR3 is TGTGCCAGCAGCCGAGGACAGACAGGGTACAACGAGCAGTACTTC. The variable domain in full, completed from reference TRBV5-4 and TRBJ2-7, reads ETGVTQSPTHLIKTRGQQVTLRCSSQSGHNTVSWYQQALGQGPQFIFQYYREEENGRGNFPPRFSGLQFPNYSSELNVNALELDDSALYLCASSRGQTGYNEQYFGPGTRLTVT.

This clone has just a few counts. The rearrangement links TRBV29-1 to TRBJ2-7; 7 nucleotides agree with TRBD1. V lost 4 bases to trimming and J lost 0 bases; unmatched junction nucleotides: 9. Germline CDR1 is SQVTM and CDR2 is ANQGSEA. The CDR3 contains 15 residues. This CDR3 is CSVVGLDRSSYEQYF. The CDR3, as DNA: TGCAGCGTTGTAGGCCTGGACAGGAGCTCCTACGAGCAGTACTTC.

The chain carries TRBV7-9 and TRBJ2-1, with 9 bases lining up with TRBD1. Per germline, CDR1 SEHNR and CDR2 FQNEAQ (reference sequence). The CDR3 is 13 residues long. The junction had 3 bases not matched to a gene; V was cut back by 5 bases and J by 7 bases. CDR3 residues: CASSETGGNEQFF. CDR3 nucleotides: TGTGCCAGCAGCGAGACAGGGGGTAATGAGCAGTTCTTC. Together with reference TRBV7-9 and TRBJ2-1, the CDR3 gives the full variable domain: DTGVSQNPRHKITKRGQNVTFRCDPISEHNRLYWYRQTLGQGPEFLTYFQNEAQLEKSRLLSDRFSAERPKGSFSTLEIQRTEQGDSAMYLCASSETGGNEQFFGPGTRLTVL.